This record looks at one T cell receptor (beta chain) sequence and its context. Its target is unknown. The data were taken from a study of cytomegalovirus exposure and HLA in healthy donors. Across the study: A previous analysis identified approximately 120 million unique TCR beta sequences derived from some 170 million T cells. General study points: Follow-up analysis found HLA locus-dependent TCR association rates, highest for DRB1 and lowest for HLA-C. In most subjects, TCR beta sequences reportedly gave accurate predictions of HLA-A and HLA-B alleles. Being productive about 87% or about 30% of the time was typical of most TCR beta V segments in an earlier analysis.

The CDR3 consists of 15 residues. Germline assignment: CDR1 SGHRS and CDR2 YFSETQ. V lost 1 base, J lost 2 bases, and 5 bases stayed unmatched. PCR was performed using 60 Vbeta and 13 Jbeta primers. The repertoire was sequenced with immunoSEQ multiplex PCR; TCRdb's copy has only in-frame clones and lacks some. The sample table includes about 120,000 clones. V usage is TRBV5-1 and J usage is TRBJ2-5, with TRBD1 matching over 7 bases. What was sequenced was PBMCs. This TCR derives from a man younger than 30 in good health and CMV-seronegative. CDR3 residues: CASSLKGAGQETQYF. CDR3 DNA sequence: TGCGCCAGCAGCTTGAAGGGGGCAGGGCAAGAGACCCAGTACTTC.